These 19 T cell receptor beta chains originate from one sample sequenced in a study of blood T cell repertoires in COVID-19. Some clones are missing from TCRdb's copy, which holds only in-frame ones; the method was immunoSEQ multiplex PCR. The table has 100,000 to 150,000 clones, around 80% seen once; the top ten hold under 4.5%. Sequencing was performed on peripheral blood. The receptors were sampled from a woman aged 45-65 years with acute or convalescent COVID-19.

V gene TRBV4-1 combines with J gene TRBJ1-1; TRBD1 aligns across 7 bases. This CDR3 has 15 amino acids. Looked up from germline, CDR1 is MGHRA and CDR2 is YSYEKL. J was trimmed by 0 bases and V by 7 bases; bases with no gene match: 8. CDR3 DNA sequence: TGCGCCAGCACTGAGCAGGGGGGCTTGAACACTGAAGCTTTCTTT. This codes for CASTEQGGLNTEAFF.

The chain couples TRBV28 to TRBJ2-1; 16 positions agree with TRBD2. The V segment lost 6 bases and the J segment 6 bases; nucleotides outside the gene matches: 2. Per the germline V gene, CDR1 is MDHEN and CDR2 is SYDVKM. CDR3 length equals 15 residues. The CDR3: CASRGTSGRVNEQFF. CDR3 sequence (DNA): TGTGCCAGCAGGGGGACTAGCGGGAGGGTCAATGAGCAGTTCTTC. Combining the CDR3 with reference TRBV28 and TRBJ2-1 gives the whole variable domain DVKVTQSSRYLVKRTGEKVFLECVQDMDHENMFWYRQDPGLGLRLIYFSYDVKMKEKGDIPEGYSVSREKKERFSLILESASTNQTSMYLCASRGTSGRVNEQFFGPGTRLTVL.

V usage is TRBV30 and J usage is TRBJ1-1, with 9 bases identical to TRBD1. V trimming: 0 bases; J trimming: 4 bases; junction bases outside the gene matches: 3. Germline CDR1 reads GTSNPN; CDR2 reads SVGIG (reference sequence). The CDR3 is 14 residues long. The CDR3 protein is CAWSVGTGFTEAFF. The CDR3 DNA reads as TGTGCCTGGAGTGTCGGGACAGGGTTCACTGAAGCTTTCTTT. Combining the CDR3 with reference TRBV30 and TRBJ1-1 gives the whole variable domain SQTIHQWPATLVQPVGSPLSLECTVEGTSNPNLYWYRQAAGRGLQLLFYSVGIGQISSEVPQNLSASRPQDRQFILSSKKLLLSDSGFYLCAWSVGTGFTEAFFGQGTRLTVV.

CDR3 loop: CASSLGSAAEAFF. The CDR3, as DNA: TGCGCCAGCAGCTTGGGCAGTGCCGCTGAAGCTTTCTTT. V and J are TRBV5-1 and TRBJ1-1, with D uncertain. Per germline, CDR1 SGHRS and CDR2 YFSETQ. The CDR3 loop spans 13 amino acids. V was cut by 0 bases and J by 6 bases, with 9 bases left in between.

This clone was recorded a few times. The chain couples TRBV6-4 to TRBJ2-5, with a tentative D call TRBD1 (5 bases). The ends were cut back, 5 bases at V and 0 bases at J, with 7 bases in the middle. Germline loops: CDR1 MRHNA, CDR2 SNTAGT. This CDR3 has 13 amino acids. The CDR3 reads CASSPTDQETQYF. CDR3 in DNA: TGTGCCAGCAGTCCGACAGACCAAGAGACCCAGTACTTC.

The V call is TRBV5-1, the J call TRBJ1-1; the D gene is possibly TRBD1 (5 bases). The CDR3 loop spans 14 amino acids. V shed 3 bases and J shed 6 bases, with 15 bases lying between them. Germline loops: CDR1 SGHRS, CDR2 YFSETQ. CDR3 DNA sequence: TGCGCCAGCAGCTGGGGGGTCCCAATGGCTGAAGCTTTCTTT. Protein product: CASSWGVPMAEAFF.

The rearrangement links TRBV9 to TRBJ2-2; D is perhaps TRBD2 (7 bases). Trimming cost V 4 bases and J 4 bases, with 14 bases left between them. The CDR3 runs to 15 residues. Per germline, CDR1 SGDLS and CDR2 YYNGEE. In DNA, the CDR3 is TGTGCCAGCAGCCTAGGGGGGGTGGTCACCGGGGAGCTGTTTTTT. It is translated as CASSLGGVVTGELFF.

The J gene is TRBJ1-1, the V gene TRBV9; 8 bases agree with TRBD1. Trimming cost V 0 bases and J 0 bases; bases outside gene matches: 10. The CDR3 is 18 amino acids. CDR1 is SGDLS, CDR2 YYNGEE, per germline. In DNA, the CDR3 is TGTGCCAGCAGCGTAGTGGCAGGGGGCAGGAGAATGAACACTGAAGCTTTCTTT. Translating it yields CASSVVAGGRRMNTEAFF.

The gene calls are TRBV10-1 and TRBJ2-4, with 8 bases aligning to TRBD1. Losses at the gene ends were 6 bases for V and 5 bases for J; bases not matched to a gene: 15. CDR1 and CDR2 (germline): WNHNN, SYGVQD (reference sequence). CDR3 size: 17 residues. CDR3 DNA sequence: TGCGCCAGCAGCCTTGGACAGGGACGGTATTCGGAAAACATTCAGTACTTC. This codes for CASSLGQGRYSENIQYF.

V is TRBV4-2 and J is TRBJ2-3; 11 bases align to TRBD2. The CDR3 has 18 residues. Germline CDR1 and CDR2: LGHNA and YNFKEQ. The trim removed 0 bases at V and 4 bases at J, leaving 9 bases unmatched. DNA for the CDR3: TGTGCCAGCAGCCAAGAAGGCACTAGCGGGAGACCCGCAGATACGCAGTATTTT. It is translated as CASSQEGTSGRPADTQYF.

A single count supports this clone. J is TRBJ1-5 and V is TRBV6-5, with D unresolved. CDR3 size: 14 residues. Trimming left V 6 bases short and J 0 bases short, with 9 bases between. Germline CDR1 is MNHEY and CDR2 is SVGAGI. The CDR3 is CASSRMSSNQPQHF. The CDR3 nucleotides are TGTGCCAGCAGCAGGATGAGTAGCAATCAGCCCCAGCATTTT.

This clone was seen only once. The chain is built from TRBV4-1 and TRBJ2-3; maybe TRBD2 (7 bases). The CDR3 totals 16 residues. Germline CDR1 reads MGHRA; CDR2 reads YSYEKL. V was trimmed by 2 bases and J by 2 bases, leaving 14 bases between them. For the CDR3, the DNA is TGCGCCAGCAGCCAATTAAGGGGGGGTACCACAGATACGCAGTATTTT. Its translation is CASSQLRGGTTDTQYF.

This chain joins TRBV14 and TRBJ1-2; D may be TRBD1 (6 bases). The CDR3 has 14 residues. Germline loops: CDR1 SGHDN, CDR2 FVKESK. V lost 4 bases to trimming and J lost 6 bases, with 15 bases between them. The CDR3 sequence is CASSLTQGFDGYTF. The CDR3 DNA sequence: TGTGCCAGCAGCCTAACGCAGGGGTTTGATGGCTACACCTTC.

CDR3 DNA sequence: TGTGCCAGCAGCCATAGGACTAGCGGGGGGGTGGAGAGAGATACGCAGTATTTT. Translation: CASSHRTSGGVERDTQYF. The V gene is TRBV4-2, the J gene TRBJ2-3; 15 bases align to TRBD2. V dropped 3 bases and J dropped 5; count of bases not matched to a gene: 9. The CDR3 is 18 residues long. The germline V gene encodes CDR1 LGHNA and CDR2 YNFKEQ.

In DNA, the CDR3 is TGTGCCAGCAGCCAAGATGAATTGAGGGAGAACACTGAAGCTTTCTTT. Amino acid sequence: CASSQDELRENTEAFF. The J gene is TRBJ1-1, the V gene TRBV3-1 (or the pseudogene TRBV3-2); D not certain. Trimming took 0 bases from V and 1 from J, leaving 12 bases between them. CDR3 size: 16 residues. Germline V gives CDR1 LGHDT, CDR2 YNNKEL (reference sequence).

This clone turned up a few times. The chain couples TRBV28 to TRBJ2-5; 10 nucleotides match TRBD1. V was clipped by 6 bases and J by 5 bases; unmatched bases: 3. Germline V gene data show CDR1 as MDHEN and CDR2 as SYDVKM. The CDR3 has 13 amino acids. The CDR3 DNA reads as TGTGCCAGCAGGAGGACAGGGGGGGAGACCCAGTACTTC. Protein product: CASRRTGGETQYF.

V is TRBV30 and J is TRBJ1-2; 9 nucleotides agree with TRBD1. The CDR3 extends over 14 amino acids. V gave up 4 bases and J gave up 7 bases; unmatched junction bases: 10. Germline assignment: CDR1 GTSNPN and CDR2 SVGIG (reference sequence). CDR3 DNA sequence: TGTGCCTGGACCTTCGGACAGGGGAGTCCTGGCTACACCTTC. Amino acid sequence: CAWTFGQGSPGYTF.

V and J are TRBV9 and TRBJ1-6, with D perhaps TRBD1 (5 bases). The ends were cut back, 0 bases at V and 0 bases at J, with 10 bases in the middle. This CDR3 spans 17 amino acids. Germline V gene lookup returns CDR1 SGDLS and CDR2 YYNGEE. Written as DNA, the CDR3 is TGTGCCAGCAGCGTAGGGTTGGGGCCCTCCTATAATTCACCCCTCCACTTT. It codes for CASSVGLGPSYNSPLHF.

This clone was detected only once. The rearrangement uses TRBV28 and TRBJ2-7; unclear D gene. The CDR3 runs to 14 residues. Germline loops: CDR1 MDHEN, CDR2 SYDVKM. Trimming pared 5 bases from V and 4 bases from J, leaving 15 bases between. The CDR3 loop is CASSPHESLYEQYF. CDR3 sequence (DNA): TGTGCCAGCAGTCCCCATGAGTCACTGTACGAGCAGTACTTC. The variable domain in full, completed from reference TRBV28 and TRBJ2-7, reads DVKVTQSSRYLVKRTGEKVFLECVQDMDHENMFWYRQDPGLGLRLIYFSYDVKMKEKGDIPEGYSVSREKKERFSLILESASTNQTSMYLCASSPHESLYEQYFGPGTRLTVT.